This TCR beta chain was retrieved from a study of shared T cell receptors in the human thymus. V was cut by 8 bases and J by 2 bases, with 10 bases left in between. Germline V gives CDR1 SNHLY, CDR2 FYNNEI. The CDR3 totals 13 residues. Produced via immunoSEQ multiplex PCR; TCRdb's table is partial and in-frame only. Here the sample spans 640,000 or so clones, 70% to 90% being singletons. Separately, the same data were catalogued under a study of human thymus T cells.

The TCR originated in a boy under two years old with a congenital heart defect. The chain employs TRBV2 and TRBJ1-3; a weak D match, TRBD1 (6 bases). Input material: thymocytes. CDR3 protein: CASHRETGNTIYF. CDR3 in DNA: TGTGCCAGCCACAGGGAGACTGGAAACACCATATATTTT.